The present T cell receptor beta chain was sequenced within a study of blood T cell repertoires in COVID-19. Here immunoSEQ multiplex PCR was the method, and the copy in TCRdb shows in-frame clones only, minus some. The sample comprises roughly 150,000 clones, 70% to 90% of which are singletons, and about 5% rests with the top ten. The CDR3 consists of 14 residues. V dropped 5 bases and J dropped 11 bases, with 16 bases sitting between them. Per germline, CDR1 MDHEN and CDR2 SYDVKM. The sequence derives from a human donor in a cohort sampled during active COVID-19. This chain links TRBV28 with TRBJ1-6; D might be TRBD1 (5 bases). The sample consisted of peripheral blood. The CDR3 loop reads CASSPLVGLTPLHF. The CDR3 DNA reads as TGTGCCAGCAGTCCGTTAGTGGGGCTGACACCCCTCCACTTT.